The sequence of this T cell receptor beta chain was determined in a study of PD-1 blockade in classical Hodgkin lymphoma. Study outcomes and limitations: Significantly greater TCR diversity emerged by C4D1 in CD4+ cells but not CD8+ cells. Diversity similar to that of newly diagnosed patients was seen at baseline in complete responders.

Each patient experienced a relapse that followed autologous stem cell transplantation, and brentuximab vedotin exposure varied. After thawing, PBMCs were subjected to magnetic negative selection to isolate CD8+ T cells. Patients' outcomes at their best amounted to complete response, partial response or progressive disease. Clones were sequenced by immunoSEQ multiplex PCR, and TCRdb holds only the in-frame ones, with some missing. The data show about 27,000 clones, around 88% seen once. Per the germline V gene, CDR1 is LGHNA and CDR2 is YNFKEQ. V was shortened by 1 base and J by 1 base, with 8 bases between the two germline ends. This CDR3 comprises 14 residues. With respect to this clone: Its specificity is unknown.

The V gene is TRBV4-2, the J gene TRBJ2-7; no clear D. Sequencing was performed on CD8+ T cells from blood, taken at baseline. This sequence originates from a human donor with classical Hodgkin lymphoma. The CDR3 here is CASSQGYNSYEQYF. The CDR3 DNA is TGTGCCAGCAGCCAAGGATATAATTCCTACGAGCAGTACTTC.